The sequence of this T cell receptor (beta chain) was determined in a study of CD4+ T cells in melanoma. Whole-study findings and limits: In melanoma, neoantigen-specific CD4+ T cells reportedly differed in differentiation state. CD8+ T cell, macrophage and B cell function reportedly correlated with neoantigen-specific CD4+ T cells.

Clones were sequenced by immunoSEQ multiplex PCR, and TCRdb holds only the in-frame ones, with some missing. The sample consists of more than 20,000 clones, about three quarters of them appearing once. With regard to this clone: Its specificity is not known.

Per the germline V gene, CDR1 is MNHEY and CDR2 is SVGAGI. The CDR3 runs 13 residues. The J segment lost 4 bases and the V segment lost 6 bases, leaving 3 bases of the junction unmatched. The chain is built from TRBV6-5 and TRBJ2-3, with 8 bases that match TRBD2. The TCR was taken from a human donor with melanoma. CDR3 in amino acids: CASSRRGADTQYF. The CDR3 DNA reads TGTGCCAGCAGCCGGCGGGGGGCAGATACGCAGTATTTT.